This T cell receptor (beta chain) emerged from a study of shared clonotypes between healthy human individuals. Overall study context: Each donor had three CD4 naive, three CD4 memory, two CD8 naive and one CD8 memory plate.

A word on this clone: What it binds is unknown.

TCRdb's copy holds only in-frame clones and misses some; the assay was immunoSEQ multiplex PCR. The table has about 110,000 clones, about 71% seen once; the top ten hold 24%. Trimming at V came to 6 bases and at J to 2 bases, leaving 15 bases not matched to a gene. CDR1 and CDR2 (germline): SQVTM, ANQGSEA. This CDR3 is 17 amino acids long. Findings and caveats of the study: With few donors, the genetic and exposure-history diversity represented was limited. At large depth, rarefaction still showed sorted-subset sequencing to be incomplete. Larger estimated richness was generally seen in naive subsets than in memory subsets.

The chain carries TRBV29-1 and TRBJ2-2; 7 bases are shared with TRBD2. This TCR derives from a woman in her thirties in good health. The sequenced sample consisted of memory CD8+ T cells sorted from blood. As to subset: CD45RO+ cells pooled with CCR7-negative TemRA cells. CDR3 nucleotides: TGCAGCGTCGCCCTCTCGGTTCGGGGGGTTAACACCGGGGAGCTGTTTTTT. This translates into CSVALSVRGVNTGELFF.